The sequence of this T cell receptor beta chain was determined in a study of identifying expanded T cells in peripheral blood (dated by TCRdb to the late 2010s). In the study overall: Four technical replicates, made by sequencing separate aliquots from the same pool of genomic DNA, were compared pairwise. Findings and caveats that apply to the study as a whole: The binomial model flagged about 1.1 differentially abundant clones between technical replicates but around 16 over around two weeks and around 19 over approximately four weeks. Across all healthy-donor time intervals, the beta-binomial model significantly cut both the number of clones called differentially abundant and the false-positive rate. The authors expected biological variance in healthy repertoires might increase further over much longer intervals such as months to years. Variance in clone template counts between approximately two-week samples significantly increased with total template count across all healthy donors.

TCRbeta CDR3 regions were profiled with the immunoSEQ Assay using bias-controlled multiplex PCR amplification of genomic DNA. Per the original workflow: The absolute abundance of each unique TCRbeta CDR3 region was quantified after sequences were collapsed and filtered. Differential abundance was assessed using a binomial (Fisher-equivalent) model and a beta-binomial model in which time-dependent variance fitted from healthy donors was added. Clones with fewer than 5 combined templates were removed, and a clone was called differentially abundant if the clone's Benjamini-Hochberg FDR was below 0.01. The form v = (b*log(k)+a)^2 was used to model beta-binomial variance as a function of total template count across the two samples. Entries here come from immuneACCESS through TCRdb and include only in-frame sequences with V and J called. Some clones fail to appear in such tables; in the studies checked, an unresolved V gene covers under half of the shortfall, and the cause of the remainder is unknown. V and J calls plus clone size are reproduced from that table; the DNA served to infer D and trimming. The sample profile shows approximately 75,000 clones; roughly 90% of them were found once. The ten top clones hold 3.3% of the sample.

Measured from the cysteine to the phenylalanine, the CDR3 is 14 residues long. The CDR3 DNA has 42 bases and is translated from base 1. Trimming accounts for 2 bases at V and 8 bases at J, while the number of junction bases matched to no gene is 4. CDR1 is given as MNHNY and CDR2 as SVGAGI, both from the germline V gene (reference sequence). This clone was counted only a few times. Its target antigen remains unknown. It has no much larger one-base neighbor in the sample; base qualities were not kept. During the collection period, no immune events, such as infections, were documented for the healthy donors. Time-dependent variance in a beta-binomial model of T-cell clone differential abundance was calibrated using healthy-donor blood repertoires as a training cohort. The training cohort comprised approximately 10 healthy donors, 3 female and 7 male. An age range of roughly 29 to 65 years, with an average of roughly 47 years, was recorded for the donors. Whole blood, obtained from a commercial supplier, was collected from each healthy donor at three time points spaced around 13 days apart. For immunosequencing, genomic DNA was extracted from unsorted whole blood.

Sequenced material: blood. The chain is encoded by TRBV6-6 joined to TRBJ1-3, with TRBD1 identical over 9 junction bases. The receptor was isolated from a person aged 18-70 years in good health. The CDR3 here reads CASSYGTGSDTIYF. At the DNA level, the sequence is TGTGCCAGCAGTTACGGGACAGGGAGTGACACCATATATTTT.